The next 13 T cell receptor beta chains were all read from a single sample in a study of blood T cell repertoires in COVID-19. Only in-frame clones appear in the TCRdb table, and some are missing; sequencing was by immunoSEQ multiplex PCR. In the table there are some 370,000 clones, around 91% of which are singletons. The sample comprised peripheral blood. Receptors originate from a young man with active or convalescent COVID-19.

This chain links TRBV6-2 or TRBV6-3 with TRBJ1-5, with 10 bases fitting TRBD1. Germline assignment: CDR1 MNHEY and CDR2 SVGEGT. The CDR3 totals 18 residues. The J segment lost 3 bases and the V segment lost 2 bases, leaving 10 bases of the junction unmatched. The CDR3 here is CASSYDFGTGAINQPQHF. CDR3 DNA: TGTGCCAGCAGTTACGATTTTGGGACAGGGGCGATCAATCAGCCCCAGCATTTT.

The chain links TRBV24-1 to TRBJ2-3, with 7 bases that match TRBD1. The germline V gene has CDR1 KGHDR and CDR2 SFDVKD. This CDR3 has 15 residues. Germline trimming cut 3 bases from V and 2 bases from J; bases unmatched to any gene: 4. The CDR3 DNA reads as TGTGCCACCAGTGATCCGGGACAGCCCACAGATACGCAGTATTTT. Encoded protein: CATSDPGQPTDTQYF.

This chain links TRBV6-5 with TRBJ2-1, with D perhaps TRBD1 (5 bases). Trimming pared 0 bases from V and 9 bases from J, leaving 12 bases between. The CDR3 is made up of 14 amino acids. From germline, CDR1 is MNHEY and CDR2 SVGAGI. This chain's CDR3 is CASSYSPGSGEQFF. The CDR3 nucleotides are TGTGCCAGCAGTTACTCGCCAGGGTCGGGTGAGCAGTTCTTC.

The CDR3, as DNA: TGTGCCACAAGAGGACAGGGATTGAATGAGCAGTTCTTC. Protein: CATRGQGLNEQFF. The J gene is TRBJ2-1, the V gene TRBV19; 8 bases line up with TRBD1. The V gene's germline CDR1 is LNHDA and CDR2 SQIVND (reference sequence). V shed 10 bases, J shed 7 bases, and the junction held 9 bases outside the gene matches. The CDR3 extends over 13 amino acids.

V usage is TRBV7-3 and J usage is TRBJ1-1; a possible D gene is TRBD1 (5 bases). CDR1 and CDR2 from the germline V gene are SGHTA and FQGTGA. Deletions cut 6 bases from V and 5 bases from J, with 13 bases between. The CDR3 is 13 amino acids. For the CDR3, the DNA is TGTGCCAGCAGGAGAGGCGGGACGACTGAAGCTTTCTTT. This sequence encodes CASRRGGTTEAFF.

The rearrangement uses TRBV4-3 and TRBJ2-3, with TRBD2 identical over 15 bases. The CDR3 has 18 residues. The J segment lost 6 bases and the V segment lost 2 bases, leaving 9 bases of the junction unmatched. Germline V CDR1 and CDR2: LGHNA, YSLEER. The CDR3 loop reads CASSQQGLAGGGSDTQYF. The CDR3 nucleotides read TGCGCCAGCAGCCAACAGGGACTAGCGGGAGGAGGGTCGGATACGCAGTATTTT.

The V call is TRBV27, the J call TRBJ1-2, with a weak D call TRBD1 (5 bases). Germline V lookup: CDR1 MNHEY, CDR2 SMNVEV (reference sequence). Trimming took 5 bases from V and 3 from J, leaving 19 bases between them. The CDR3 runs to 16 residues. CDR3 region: CASSTPTETSHYGYTF. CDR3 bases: TGTGCCAGCAGTACTCCGACAGAGACATCACACTATGGCTACACCTTC.

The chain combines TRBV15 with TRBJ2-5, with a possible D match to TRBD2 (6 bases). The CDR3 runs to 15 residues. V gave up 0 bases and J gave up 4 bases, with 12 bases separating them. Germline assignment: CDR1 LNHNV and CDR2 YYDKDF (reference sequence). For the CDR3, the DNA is TGTGCCACCAGCAGAGATGGTGGAGGGCGAGAGACCCAGTACTTC. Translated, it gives CATSRDGGGRETQYF. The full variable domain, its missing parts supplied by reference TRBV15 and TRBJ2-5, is DAMVIQNPRYQVTQFGKPVTLSCSQTLNHNVMYWYQQKSSQAPKLLFHYYDKDFNNEADTPDNFQSRRPNTSFCFLDIRSPGLGDTAMYLCATSRDGGGRETQYFGPGTRLLVL.

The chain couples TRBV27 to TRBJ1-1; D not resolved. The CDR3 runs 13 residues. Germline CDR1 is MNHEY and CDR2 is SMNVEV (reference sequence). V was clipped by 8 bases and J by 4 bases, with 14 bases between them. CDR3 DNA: TGTGCCAGCGGTGTCCTTGGAGCCACTGAAGCTTTCTTT. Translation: CASGVLGATEAFF.

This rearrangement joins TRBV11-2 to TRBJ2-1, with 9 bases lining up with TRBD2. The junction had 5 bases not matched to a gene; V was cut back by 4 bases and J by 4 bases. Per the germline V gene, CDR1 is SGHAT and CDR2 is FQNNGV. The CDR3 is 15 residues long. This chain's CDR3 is CASSSSGKSYNEQFF. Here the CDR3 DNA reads TGTGCCAGCAGCTCTAGCGGGAAGTCTTACAATGAGCAGTTCTTC. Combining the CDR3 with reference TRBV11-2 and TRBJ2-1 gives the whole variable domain EAGVAQSPRYKIIEKRQSVAFWCNPISGHATLYWYQQILGQGPKLLIQFQNNGVVDDSQLPKDRFSAERLKGVDSTLKIQPAKLEDSAVYLCASSSSGKSYNEQFFGPGTRLTVL.

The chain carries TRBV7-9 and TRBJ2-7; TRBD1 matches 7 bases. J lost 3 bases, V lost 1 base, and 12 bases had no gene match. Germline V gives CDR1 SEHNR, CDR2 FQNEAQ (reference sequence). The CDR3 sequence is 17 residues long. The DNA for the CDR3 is TGTGCCAGCAGCTTAGGTAATTCCCGGCAGGGGGACTACGAGCAGTACTTC. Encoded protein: CASSLGNSRQGDYEQYF.

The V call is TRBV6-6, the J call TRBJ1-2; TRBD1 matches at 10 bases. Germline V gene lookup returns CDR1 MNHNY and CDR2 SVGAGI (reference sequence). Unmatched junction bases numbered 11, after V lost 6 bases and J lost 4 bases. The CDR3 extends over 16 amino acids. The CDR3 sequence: CASRRSGQGYTYGYTF. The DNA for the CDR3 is TGTGCCAGCAGGCGATCGGGACAGGGGTATACCTATGGCTACACCTTC.

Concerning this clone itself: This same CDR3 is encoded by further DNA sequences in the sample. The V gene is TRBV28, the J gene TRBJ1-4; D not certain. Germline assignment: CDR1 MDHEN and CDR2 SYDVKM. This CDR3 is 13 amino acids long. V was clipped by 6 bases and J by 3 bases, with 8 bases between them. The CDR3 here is CASRRGANEKLFF. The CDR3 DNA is TGTGCCAGCAGGCGGGGAGCTAATGAAAAACTGTTTTTT.